The 8 T cell receptor beta chains below come from one sample, sequenced in a study of blood T cells in healthy people across ages. Then a second PCR, running about 7 to 11 cycles, was carried out with a sample-barcoded 5' primer and a J-beta primer mix. Each CDR3 protein gets one entry after TCRdb re-called the 5' RACE reads with MiXCR. Among 750,000 to 1,000,000 distinct CDR3 sequences, about 28% were seen once, and the ten largest hold roughly 10%. These data are also associated with another study on T cells of mothers and their children.

Sequencing input: blood. The receptors originated from a woman between 40 and 55 years old in good health.

This clonotype came up a few times. The rearrangement uses TRBV4-1 and TRBJ1-4; 7 nucleotides match TRBD1. Germline CDR1 and CDR2: MGHRA and YSYEKL. The J segment lost 3 bases and the V segment lost 4 bases, leaving 14 bases of the junction unmatched. The CDR3 length is 18 residues. The CDR3 DNA reads TGCGCCAGCAGCCTAGGGACAGCTTCGAGGACAGCTAATGAAAAACTGTTTTTT. Protein product: CASSLGTASRTANEKLFF.

Only a few counts were recorded for this clonotype. Its ends do not fully match the called genes, so a read error is possible. CDR3 in amino acids: CASSPRDRGANERFF. The CDR3 nucleotides read TGTGCCAGCAGCCCCCGGGACAGGGGTGCCAATGAGCGGTTCTTC. V and J are TRBV4-2 and TRBJ2-1; TRBD1 matches at 10 bases. CDR3 size: 15 residues. In germline, CDR1 is LGHNA, CDR2 YNFKEQ.

This sequence joins TRBV5-1 and TRBJ1-3; 7 bases line up with TRBD1. Germline V gives CDR1 SGHRS, CDR2 YFSETQ. The trim removed 1 base at V and 3 bases at J, leaving 1 base unmatched. The CDR3 has 14 amino acids. The CDR3 DNA reads as TGCGCCAGCAGCTTGAACAGGGGTGGAAACACCATATATTTT. Residues: CASSLNRGGNTIYF.

This clonotype was picked up many times. The V gene is TRBV9, the J gene TRBJ2-3, with 9 bases fitting TRBD2. The CDR3 length is 15 residues. Germline V lookup: CDR1 SGDLS, CDR2 YYNGEE. The J segment lost 4 bases and the V segment lost 3 bases, leaving 6 bases of the junction unmatched. In nucleotides, the CDR3 is TGTGCCAGCAGCGCTATTAGCGGGGGCCCAGATACGCAGTATTTT. This codes for CASSAISGGPDTQYF.

This clonotype was seen at least ten times. This chain joins TRBV7-8 and TRBJ1-2; tentative D call: TRBD1 (6 bases). Germline lookup yields CDR1 SGHVS and CDR2 FQNEAQ. V was trimmed by 2 bases and J by 4 bases, leaving 14 bases between them. CDR3 length: 15 amino acids. Here the CDR3 DNA reads TGTGCCAGCAGCTTATCGGGGGGCTTGATCTATGGCTACACCTTC. Translating it yields CASSLSGGLIYGYTF.

Notes on this clonotype: The junction and the germline gene differ at one end; a read error may be behind it. The V call is TRBV24-1, the J call TRBJ2-3; maybe TRBD2 (5 bases). This CDR3 is 17 amino acids long. CDR1 and CDR2 (germline): KGHDR, SFDVKD. The CDR3 DNA reads TGTACCACCAGTGATACGCCTAAGACTAATAGTACAGATACGCAGTATTTT. Translating gives CTTSDTPKTNSTDTQYF.

This clonotype was observed a few times. This chain joins TRBV7-9 and TRBJ1-5, with TRBD1 matching over 7 bases. Germline-derived CDR1 and CDR2 are SEHNR and FQNEAQ (reference sequence). This CDR3 region has 14 residues. V dropped 2 bases and J dropped 7; count of bases not matched to a gene: 5. The CDR3 DNA sequence: TGTGCCAGCAGCTTAACTTCAGGGGGACAGCCCCAGCATTTT. Translated, it gives CASSLTSGGQPQHF.

This clonotype appeared many times. The chain couples TRBV7-2 to TRBJ2-7; TRBD1 is a possible D gene (6 bases). Trimming cost V 5 bases and J 6 bases, with 17 bases left between them. This CDR3 is built from 14 residues. CDR1 and CDR2 from the germline V gene are SGHTA and FQGNSA. Here the CDR3 DNA reads TGTGCCAGCAGCCCCCGTACAGGGAAAGGCGAGCAGTACTTC. Its translation: CASSPRTGKGEQYF.